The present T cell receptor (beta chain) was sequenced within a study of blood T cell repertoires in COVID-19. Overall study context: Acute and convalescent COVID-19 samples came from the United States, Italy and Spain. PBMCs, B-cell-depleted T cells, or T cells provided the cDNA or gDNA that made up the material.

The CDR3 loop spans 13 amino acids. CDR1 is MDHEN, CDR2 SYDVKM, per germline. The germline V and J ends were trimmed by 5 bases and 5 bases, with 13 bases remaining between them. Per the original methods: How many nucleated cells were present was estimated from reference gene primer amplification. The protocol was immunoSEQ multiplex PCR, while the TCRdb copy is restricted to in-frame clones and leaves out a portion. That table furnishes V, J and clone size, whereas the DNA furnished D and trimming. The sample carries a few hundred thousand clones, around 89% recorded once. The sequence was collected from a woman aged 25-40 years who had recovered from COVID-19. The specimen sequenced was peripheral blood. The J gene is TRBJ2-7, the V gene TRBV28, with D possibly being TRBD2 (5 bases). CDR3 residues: CASSPPGGDEQYF. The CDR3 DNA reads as TGTGCCAGCAGTCCTCCAGGAGGCGACGAGCAGTACTTC.